A single sample is the source of the 30 T cell receptor beta chains below, sequenced in a study of a mutant IDH1 vaccine in newly diagnosed glioma. No cognate antigen is known for these TCRs. Time point specified: week 11, during vaccination. Topical imiquimod was applied with each vaccine dose, which held 300 ug of mutant IDH1 20-mer peptide. Assay used: immunoSEQ multiplex PCR; TCRdb lists only in-frame clones, some missing. Here the sample spans over 95,000 clones, roughly 90% being singletons. Sequenced here: PBMCs, sampled from a glioma patient whose treatment included an IDH1 peptide vaccine. Receptors were obtained from a woman between 45 and 60 years old with glioma.

The V and J genes are TRBV2 and TRBJ1-2, with D uncertain. This CDR3 contains 13 residues. Germline loops: CDR1 SNHLY, CDR2 FYNNEI. With 6 bases removed from V and 4 bases from J, the gap between germline ends came to 12 bases. In DNA, the CDR3 is TGTGCCAGCAGAATGGACCCATTCTATGGCTACACCTTC. As protein: CASRMDPFYGYTF.

This clone was counted a single time. The genes are TRBV7-9 and TRBJ1-5, with D possibly matching TRBD1 (5 bases). The V end was cut by 4 bases, the J end by 1 base, with 8 bases between. There are 14 residues in the CDR3. Germline CDR1 is SEHNR and CDR2 is FQNEAQ (reference sequence). The CDR3 reads CASSSQGSNQPQHF. Written as DNA, the CDR3 is TGTGCCAGCAGCTCCCAGGGCAGCAATCAGCCCCAGCATTTT. Full variable domain (missing parts from reference TRBV7-9 and TRBJ1-5): DTGVSQNPRHKITKRGQNVTFRCDPISEHNRLYWYRQTLGQGPEFLTYFQNEAQLEKSRLLSDRFSAERPKGSFSTLEIQRTEQGDSAMYLCASSSQGSNQPQHFGDGTRLSIL.

This chain uses TRBV28 with TRBJ2-4, with 11 positions matching TRBD2. The CDR3 is made up of 15 amino acids. In germline, CDR1 is MDHEN, CDR2 SYDVKM. Trimming cost V 3 bases and J 6 bases; bases outside gene matches: 4. The CDR3 is CASSLGLAGGNIQYF. CDR3 DNA: TGTGCCAGCAGTTTGGGGCTAGCGGGGGGAAACATTCAGTACTTC.

CDR3 sequence: CAWAGREGSGANVLTF. The CDR3 coding sequence is TGTGCCTGGGCGGGGCGGGAGGGCTCTGGGGCCAACGTCCTGACTTTC. The chain employs TRBV30 and TRBJ2-6, with 9 bases matching TRBD2. The germline gives CDR1 GTSNPN, CDR2 SVGIG (reference sequence). Trimming took 5 bases from V and 0 from J; bases not matched to a gene: 5. The CDR3 runs to 16 residues.

This clone showed up just a few times. In DNA, the CDR3 is TGTGCCAGCAGTGAAGCGCTGGGGGCGAACACTGAAGCTTTCTTT. This translates into CASSEALGANTEAFF. This chain joins TRBV2 and TRBJ1-1, with a possible D match to TRBD1 (6 bases). Between the trimmed V and J ends, which lost 0 bases and 1 base, there was a span of 9 bases. Germline values: CDR1 SNHLY, CDR2 FYNNEI. The CDR3 spans 15 residues.

A few counts support this clone. The chain has TRBV28 and TRBJ2-2, with TRBD2 matching 10 bases. This CDR3 is built from 15 residues. V lost 4 bases, J lost 1 base, and 0 bases stayed unmatched. Germline CDR1 reads MDHEN; CDR2 reads SYDVKM. The CDR3 region has the DNA TGTGCCAGCAGTTGGACTAGCGGGAACACCGGGGAGCTGTTTTTT. It codes for CASSWTSGNTGELFF.

The chain is built from TRBV28 and TRBJ2-1; D is perhaps TRBD1 (6 bases). This CDR3 spans 13 amino acids. The ends were cut back, 4 bases at V and 12 bases at J, with 16 bases in the middle. The V gene's germline CDR1 is MDHEN and CDR2 SYDVKM. The CDR3 is CASSSADSRRQFF. CDR3 nucleotide sequence: TGTGCCAGCAGTTCCGCGGACAGCCGGAGGCAGTTCTTC.

The chain joins TRBV19 to TRBJ1-5; the D gene is possibly TRBD1 (5 bases). Trimming pared 3 bases from V and 3 bases from J, leaving 15 bases between. CDR1 is LNHDA, CDR2 SQIVND, per germline (reference sequence). This CDR3 region has 16 residues. The CDR3: CASSIQDTTDNQPQHF. In DNA form, the CDR3 reads TGTGCCAGTAGTATCCAGGACACGACCGACAATCAGCCCCAGCATTTT.

The chain combines TRBV13 with TRBJ2-5; D uncertain. The germline V gene has CDR1 PRHDT and CDR2 FYEKMQ (reference sequence). V shed 5 bases and J shed 2 bases, with 9 bases lying between them. The CDR3 is 13 amino acids. The CDR3 loop reads CASSDDGQETQYF. Written as DNA, the CDR3 is TGTGCCAGCAGCGACGACGGGCAAGAGACCCAGTACTTC.

The rearrangement uses TRBV7-2 and TRBJ2-7; TRBD1 matches 7 bases. Per the germline V gene, CDR1 is SGHTA and CDR2 is FQGNSA. Trimming cost V 4 bases and J 6 bases; bases outside gene matches: 6. This CDR3 has 13 amino acids. CDR3: CASSSTGTIEQYF. The CDR3 coding sequence is TGTGCCAGCAGCTCGACAGGGACGATCGAGCAGTACTTC.

This clone has a single count. V usage is TRBV2 and J usage is TRBJ2-4; D may be TRBD2 (5 bases). CDR3 size: 16 residues. Trimming took 4 bases from V and 0 from J, leaving 13 bases between them. CDR1 SNHLY and CDR2 FYNNEI come from the germline V gene. The chain's CDR3 is CASSGGLVLAKNIQYF. In DNA form, the CDR3 reads TGTGCCAGCAGTGGCGGGTTAGTTCTAGCCAAAAACATTCAGTACTTC.

V usage is TRBV18 and J usage is TRBJ2-1, with D possibly TRBD1 on 6 matching bases. Germline values: CDR1 KGHSH, CDR2 LQKENI. V was pared by 6 bases and J by 4 bases, with 22 bases between. The CDR3 has 17 residues. In DNA form, the CDR3 reads TGTGCCAGCTCCCCCCGGGGCAGGGGAGTTTCGTACAATGAGCAGTTCTTC. Encoded protein: CASSPRGRGVSYNEQFF.

The rearrangement joins TRBV9 to TRBJ2-7, with 9 bases that match TRBD1. With 0 bases clipped from V and 3 bases from J, the junction kept 4 bases outside the gene matches. Germline CDR1 and CDR2: SGDLS and YYNGEE. CDR3 size: 15 residues. The CDR3 is CASSVDWTGVYEQYF. Here the CDR3 DNA reads TGTGCCAGCAGCGTAGATTGGACAGGGGTCTACGAGCAGTACTTC.

The rearrangement joins TRBV20-1 to TRBJ2-4; no reliable D call. Germline V gives CDR1 DFQATT, CDR2 SNEGSKA (reference sequence). V was pared by 6 bases and J by 11 bases, with 14 bases between. The CDR3 is 11 residues long. Here the CDR3 reads CSADYRRVQYF. CDR3 nucleotide sequence: TGCAGTGCGGATTACCGGAGAGTTCAGTACTTC.

This chain links TRBV7-9 with TRBJ2-3; perhaps TRBD1 as D (5 bases). Germline loops: CDR1 SEHNR, CDR2 FQNEAQ (reference sequence). The CDR3 is 12 residues long. V lost 5 bases to trimming and J lost 3 bases, with 6 bases between them. The CDR3 sequence is CASSRQTDTQYF. The CDR3 DNA is TGTGCCAGCAGCAGACAGACAGATACGCAGTATTTT.

V usage is TRBV28 and J usage is TRBJ2-7; D possibly corresponds to TRBD2 (5 bases). The CDR3 sequence is 14 residues long. Trimming removed 4 bases at V and 2 bases at J, with 12 bases between. Germline-derived CDR1 and CDR2 are MDHEN and SYDVKM. Here the CDR3 DNA reads TGTGCCAGCAGTTCCCTCGGGATCCCCTACGAGCAGTACTTC. Protein sequence: CASSSLGIPYEQYF. Full variable domain (rest looked up from reference TRBV28 and TRBJ2-7): DVKVTQSSRYLVKRTGEKVFLECVQDMDHENMFWYRQDPGLGLRLIYFSYDVKMKEKGDIPEGYSVSREKKERFSLILESASTNQTSMYLCASSSLGIPYEQYFGPGTRLTVT.

V gene TRBV5-1 combines with J gene TRBJ2-3, with 11 bases lining up with TRBD2. This CDR3 has 17 residues. The germline V gene encodes CDR1 SGHRS and CDR2 YFSETQ. The ends lost 4 bases at V and 3 bases at J; junction bases unmatched: 10. CDR3 DNA: TGCGCCAGCAGCAAAGAAGCCGGGACTAGCGGTACAGATACGCAGTATTTT. It is translated as CASSKEAGTSGTDTQYF.

This sequence joins TRBV19 and TRBJ2-5; 11 positions match TRBD1. The CDR3 has 16 amino acids. The germline gives CDR1 LNHDA, CDR2 SQIVND (reference sequence). Trimming took 5 bases from V and 5 from J; bases not matched to a gene: 10. DNA of the CDR3: TGTGCCAGTAGTTACCGGGACAGGGGGTTTCGGGAGACCCAGTACTTC. Its protein is CASSYRDRGFRETQYF.

The rearrangement joins TRBV27 to TRBJ1-4; 9 bases agree with TRBD1. Trimming took 5 bases from V and 0 from J; bases not matched to a gene: 7. This CDR3 is built from 17 residues. Germline CDR1 MNHEY, CDR2 SMNVEV (reference sequence). CDR3 sequence reads: CASSDRGGKATNEKLFF. The CDR3 nucleotides read TGTGCCAGCAGTGACAGGGGGGGCAAGGCAACTAATGAAAAACTGTTTTTT.

This chain links TRBV27 with TRBJ2-1, with D perhaps given as TRBD1 or TRBD2 (7 bases each). V gave up 3 bases and J gave up 8 bases, with 14 bases separating them. This CDR3 comprises 14 residues. The germline V gene has CDR1 MNHEY and CDR2 SMNVEV (reference sequence). This CDR3 is CASSFLGRGHEQFF. CDR3 coding DNA: TGTGCCAGCAGTTTTTTGGGGAGGGGGCATGAGCAGTTCTTC.

This chain connects TRBV10-2 to TRBJ1-3, with D possibly TRBD1 on 5 matching bases. Germline V lookup: CDR1 WSHSY, CDR2 SAAADI. CDR3 length equals 13 residues. V was cut by 9 bases and J by 0 bases, with 9 bases left in between. The CDR3 loop reads CASGGGSGNTIYF. DNA for the CDR3: TGCGCCAGTGGTGGGGGCTCTGGAAACACCATATATTTT.

The V gene is TRBV2, the J gene TRBJ2-7, with 7 bases identical to TRBD2. The CDR3 contains 16 residues. CDR1 and CDR2 (germline): SNHLY, FYNNEI. With V trimmed by 7 bases and J by 3 bases, 15 bases remained unmatched. The CDR3 reads CASKDGPGGRIYEQYF. CDR3 sequence (DNA): TGTGCCAGCAAGGATGGGCCGGGGGGACGGATCTACGAGCAGTACTTC.

This chain uses TRBV4-1 with TRBJ2-4; D perhaps matches TRBD1 (5 bases). The CDR3 covers 18 residues. CDR1 MGHRA and CDR2 YSYEKL come from the germline V gene. Trimming left V 0 bases short and J 0 bases short, with 15 bases between. The CDR3 is CASSQEGAGLLAKNIQYF. CDR3 DNA: TGCGCCAGCAGCCAAGAAGGGGCCGGGTTACTAGCCAAAAACATTCAGTACTTC.

The chain employs TRBV12-5 and TRBJ2-7, with 7 bases that match TRBD1. This CDR3 contains 14 residues. Looked up from germline, CDR1 is LGHNT and CDR2 is FRNRAP. V shed 8 bases, J shed 2 bases, and the junction held 9 bases outside the gene matches. The DNA for the CDR3 is TGTGCTAGTTGGGAAGGGGGCCTCCCCTACGAGCAGTACTTC. Translation gives CASWEGGLPYEQYF.

V gene TRBV28 combines with J gene TRBJ1-1; 7 bases are a match to TRBD1. Germline CDR1 reads MDHEN; CDR2 reads SYDVKM. J gave up 6 bases and V 0 bases, and 4 bases lay outside the gene matches. The CDR3 runs 14 residues. This chain's CDR3 is CASSLWGTAAEAFF. The DNA for the CDR3 is TGTGCCAGCAGTTTATGGGGGACAGCGGCTGAAGCTTTCTTT.

The V and J genes are TRBV25-1 and TRBJ2-7; D might be TRBD1 or TRBD2, each matching 6 bases. Germline values: CDR1 MGHDK, CDR2 SYGVNS. The ends were cut back, 6 bases at V and 7 bases at J, with 19 bases in the middle. This CDR3 spans 14 amino acids. CDR3 in amino acids: CASRQVGRGGEQYF. The CDR3 coding sequence is TGTGCCAGCAGGCAGGTAGGGCGAGGGGGGGAGCAGTACTTC.

This chain links TRBV28 with TRBJ1-2; D gene uncertain. CDR1 is MDHEN and CDR2 is SYDVKM in the germline V gene. This CDR3 contains 13 residues. Trimming pared 5 bases from V and 7 bases from J, leaving 14 bases between. CDR3 in amino acids: CASSLDTFGGYTF. Here the CDR3 DNA reads TGTGCCAGCAGTCTCGACACTTTTGGTGGCTACACCTTC.

The J gene is TRBJ2-1, the V gene TRBV11-3, with D perhaps TRBD2 (5 bases). Germline V gene lookup returns CDR1 SGHNT and CDR2 YENEEA. V lost 4 bases and J 6 bases, leaving 19 bases between the germline ends. The CDR3 covers 16 residues. CDR3 DNA sequence: TGTGCCAGCAGCTCACGCTGGGAGATTACAGTCAATGAGCAGTTCTTC. It yields the protein CASSSRWEITVNEQFF.

The gene calls are TRBV20-1 and TRBJ2-3; D is uncertain. V was trimmed by 4 bases and J by 2 bases, leaving 1 base between them. The CDR3 loop spans 10 amino acids. Germline CDR1 reads DFQATT; CDR2 reads SNEGSKA (reference sequence). The CDR3 reads CSANTDTQYF. The CDR3 bases are TGCAGTGCTAACACAGATACGCAGTATTTT.

This chain links TRBV6-6 with TRBJ2-3, with TRBD2 matching 9 bases. Germline CDR1 reads MNHNY; CDR2 reads SVGAGI (reference sequence). Trimming removed 4 bases from V and 0 bases from J; junction bases left unmatched: 5. The CDR3 is made up of 16 amino acids. The CDR3 DNA sequence: TGTGCCAGCAGTTCCTATGCGGGAGGGAGCACAGATACGCAGTATTTT. Its translation: CASSSYAGGSTDTQYF.